This T cell receptor beta chain was found in a study of response to subunit inactivated influenza vaccine. Study findings and constraints: Authors suggested each seasonal influenza vaccination recruits few new T cells.

This clonotype was picked up a small number of times. Its antigen is still unknown. The CDR3 is made up of 13 amino acids. Germline V gene sequence: CDR1 ENHRY, CDR2 SYGVKD. Trimming cost V 4 bases and J 8 bases; bases outside gene matches: 2. TCRdb re-derived calls from the RT-PCR reads in MiXCR, one entry per CDR3 protein. In the table there are 550,000 to 800,000 distinct CDR3 sequences, around 14% of which are singletons. Here the sequenced sample was PBMCs from blood, taken 14 to 15 days before vaccination. V is TRBV10-3 and J is TRBJ1-5, with 10 bases lining up with TRBD1. This TCR was sampled from a man aged 50 to 60 who received an inactivated influenza vaccine. The chain's CDR3 is CAISVGTGEPQHF. CDR3 bases: TGTGCCATCAGTGTCGGGACAGGGGAGCCCCAGCATTTT.